This TCR beta chain is from a study of STAT5B mutations in CD4+ large granular lymphocyte leukemia. Study observations and caveats: Without HLA matching, higher CD4+ than CD8+ T-LGLL clonality could reflect small sample size. Patient CD4-sorted repertoires stayed more clonal than healthy ones after leukemic-clone removal.

Authors' processing steps: The detection floor for productive clonotype frequency was 2.59 x 10-5. Data came from immunoSEQ multiplex PCR; TCRdb stores just in-frame clones and leaves some out. V and J calls plus clone size are reproduced from that table; the DNA served to infer D and trimming. The sample yields tens of thousands of clones, 76% seen once. As concerns this clone: Its matching antigen is unknown.

The receptor was isolated from a human donor in good health. Sample: CD4+ T cells from blood buffy coats.

DNA for the CDR3: TGTGCCAGCAGAACCGGGACAGGGTCCTACAATGAGCAGTTCTTC. The encoded protein is CASRTGTGSYNEQFF. This chain connects TRBV2 to TRBJ2-1; 9 bases align to TRBD1. Germline lookup yields CDR1 SNHLY and CDR2 FYNNEI. J was trimmed by 1 base and V by 6 bases; bases with no gene match: 4. This CDR3 has 15 residues.